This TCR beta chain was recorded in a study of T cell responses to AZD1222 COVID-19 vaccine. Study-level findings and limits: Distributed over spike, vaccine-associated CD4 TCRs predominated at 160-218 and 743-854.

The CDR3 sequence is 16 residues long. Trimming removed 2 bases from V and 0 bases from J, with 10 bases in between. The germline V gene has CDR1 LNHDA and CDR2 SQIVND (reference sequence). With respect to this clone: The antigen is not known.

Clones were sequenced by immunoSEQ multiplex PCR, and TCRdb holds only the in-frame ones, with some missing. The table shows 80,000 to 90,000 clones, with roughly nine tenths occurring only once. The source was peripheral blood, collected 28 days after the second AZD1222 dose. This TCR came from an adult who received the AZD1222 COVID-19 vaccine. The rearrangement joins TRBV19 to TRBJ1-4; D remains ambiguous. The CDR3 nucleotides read TGTGCCAGTAGTATAAGAGCAGGTGCAACTAATGAAAAACTGTTTTTT. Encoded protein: CASSIRAGATNEKLFF.